The 7 T cell receptor beta chains presented below share a single source sample, sequenced in a study of T-cell reconstitution after alpha-beta-depleted transplantation in children. Unique molecular identifiers tagged the TCRbeta library. TCRdb re-called the PCR reads through MiXCR, storing one row per CDR3 protein. Of about 500,000 distinct CDR3 sequences in the sample, approximately 32% were seen once. Sequences were derived from PBMCs from the stem cell graft donor, sampled from the stem cell graft. These receptor sequences come from a human donor who donated a stem cell graft to a child with aplastic anemia.

The genes are TRBV7-9 and TRBJ1-3, with D possibly matching TRBD1 (5 bases). Germline CDR1 is SEHNR and CDR2 is FQNEAQ (reference sequence). Trimming left V 5 bases short and J 0 bases short, with 17 bases between. The CDR3 loop spans 17 amino acids. CDR3 sequence (DNA): TGTGCCAGCAGCCACGGGACGGTTCTATACTCTGGAAACACCATATATTTT. Its protein product is CASSHGTVLYSGNTIYF. Filled out from reference TRBV7-9 and TRBJ1-3, the complete variable domain reads DTGVSQNPRHKITKRGQNVTFRCDPISEHNRLYWYRQTLGQGPEFLTYFQNEAQLEKSRLLSDRFSAERPKGSFSTLEIQRTEQGDSAMYLCASSHGTVLYSGNTIYFGEGSWLTVV.

This clonotype came up a few times. The V call is TRBV6-2 or TRBV6-3, the J call TRBJ1-1; the match to TRBD1 covers 7 bases. V dropped 5 bases and J dropped 6; count of bases not matched to a gene: 9. Germline V gene lookup returns CDR1 MNHEY and CDR2 SVGEGT. The CDR3 runs to 14 residues. This CDR3 is CASSRQQGRAEAFF. The DNA for the CDR3 is TGTGCCAGCAGTCGGCAACAGGGGCGAGCTGAAGCTTTCTTT.

There are a few counts of this clonotype. J is TRBJ2-3 and V is TRBV5-1, with TRBD1 matching over 7 bases. The trim removed 4 bases at V and 6 bases at J, leaving 11 bases unmatched. The CDR3 extends over 15 amino acids. Germline values: CDR1 SGHRS, CDR2 YFSETQ. The CDR3 is CASSPGQTTADTQYF. Here the CDR3 DNA reads TGCGCCAGCAGCCCGGGACAGACAACCGCGGATACGCAGTATTTT.

V gene TRBV28 combines with J gene TRBJ2-5; perhaps D is TRBD1 or TRBD2 (5 bases each). The CDR3 contains 15 residues. The germline V and J ends were trimmed by 2 bases and 4 bases, with 14 bases remaining between them. The germline CDR1 and CDR2 sequences are MDHEN and SYDVKM. CDR3 DNA sequence: TGTGCCAGCAGTTTACCAGGGAGTTTGGGAGAGACCCAGTACTTC. It translates to CASSLPGSLGETQYF.

This chain uses TRBV5-1 with TRBJ2-1, with TRBD2 identical over 11 bases. Germline V gives CDR1 SGHRS, CDR2 YFSETQ. This CDR3 spans 17 amino acids. Unmatched junction bases numbered 12, after V lost 0 bases and J lost 10 bases. CDR3 sequence (DNA): TGCGCCAGCAGCTTGGGTTATAGCGGGAGGGCCGCCCTCGAGCAGTTCTTC. It yields the protein CASSLGYSGRAALEQFF.

This clonotype turned up a few times. The V call is TRBV29-1, the J call TRBJ1-2; no definite D call. The CDR3 is 13 residues long. CDR1 is SQVTM and CDR2 is ANQGSEA in the germline V gene. Trimming removed 4 bases at V and 3 bases at J, with 12 bases between. The CDR3, as DNA: TGCAGCGTTGTATACCGCCTGGACTATGGCTACACCTTC. Amino acid sequence: CSVVYRLDYGYTF.

This clonotype was counted only a few times. The V and J genes are TRBV15 and TRBJ1-2, with TRBD1 as a possible D gene (6 bases). Germline values: CDR1 LNHNV, CDR2 YYDKDF (reference sequence). V was trimmed by 1 base and J by 4 bases, leaving 13 bases between them. CDR3 size: 15 residues. CDR3 bases: TGTGCCACCAGCAGAGGGGGGGACACCTCCTATGGCTACACCTTC. Translating it yields CATSRGGDTSYGYTF.